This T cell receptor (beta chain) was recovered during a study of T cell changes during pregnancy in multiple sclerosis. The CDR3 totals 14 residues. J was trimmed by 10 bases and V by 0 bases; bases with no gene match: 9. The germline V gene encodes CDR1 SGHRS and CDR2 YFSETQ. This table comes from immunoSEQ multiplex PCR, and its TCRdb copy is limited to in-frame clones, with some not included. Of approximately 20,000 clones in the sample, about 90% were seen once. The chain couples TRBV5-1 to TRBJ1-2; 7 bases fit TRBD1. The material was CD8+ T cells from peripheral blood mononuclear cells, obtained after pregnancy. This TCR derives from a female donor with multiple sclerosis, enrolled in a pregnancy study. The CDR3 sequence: CASSLATGRGNYTF. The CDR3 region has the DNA TGCGCCAGCAGCTTGGCCACGGGCAGGGGGAACTACACCTTC.